Listed below are T cell receptor beta chains from one sample, sequenced in a study of T cell responses to AZD1222 COVID-19 vaccine. This table comes from immunoSEQ multiplex PCR, and its TCRdb copy is limited to in-frame clones, with some not included. The data contain about 81,000 clones, 80% to 95% of them singletons. The specimen comprised peripheral blood, sampled 28 days after the second AZD1222 dose. The receptors here all came from an adult who received the AZD1222 COVID-19 vaccine. CDR3s include the opening cysteine and the closing phenylalanine or tryptophan. D genes are given only for firm matches. Some rows have no size entry. The others give once, few or many, or a class for an expanded clone.

.	.	TRBV5-1	TRBJ1-2	CASSLGGNYGYTF	TGCGCCAGCAGCTTAGGAGGGAACTATGGCTACACCTTC
.	TRBD2	TRBV4-1	TRBJ2-2	CASSERGGLTGELFF	TGCGCCAGCAGTGAACGGGGGGGACTCACCGGGGAGCTGTTTTTT
.	TRBD2	TRBV9	TRBJ2-3	CASSALMGGEADTQYF	TGTGCCAGCAGCGCACTAATGGGAGGGGAGGCAGATACGCAGTATTTT
once	.	TRBV5-4	TRBJ2-2	CASSLVGGSGAGELFF	TGTGCCAGCAGCTTGGTAGGAGGTAGTGGGGCCGGGGAGCTGTTTTTT
once	.	TRBV10-1	TRBJ2-7	CASSESSTGRDEQYF	TGCGCCAGCAGTGAGTCGAGTACAGGGCGAGACGAGCAGTACTTC
.	TRBD1	TRBV7-3	TRBJ2-6	CASSLDRAGANVLTF	TGTGCCAGCAGCTTGGACAGGGCCGGGGCCAACGTCCTGACTTTC
.	.	TRBV6-5	TRBJ2-7	CASSNDYEQYF	TGTGCCAGCAGTAACGACTACGAGCAGTACTTC
.	.	TRBV3-1/TRBV3-2	TRBJ2-1	CASSQGTGPRGEQFF	TGTGCCAGCAGCCAAGGTACAGGCCCCCGGGGTGAGCAGTTCTTC
.	TRBD2	TRBV7-3	TRBJ2-1	CASSPRTSDGNEQFF	TGTGCCAGCAGCCCACGGACTAGCGATGGCAATGAGCAGTTCTTC
once	.	TRBV10-1	TRBJ2-1	CASSERVHSLYNEQFF	TGCGCCAGCAGTGAGAGAGTCCACTCCCTGTACAATGAGCAGTTCTTC
.	.	TRBV18	TRBJ2-3	CASSPKGLGTDTQYF	TGTGCCAGCTCACCAAAGGGGCTGGGCACAGATACGCAGTATTTT
.	TRBD2	TRBV18	TRBJ2-2	CASSVVGLPRGTGELFF	TGTGCCAGCTCAGTGGTGGGACTACCCCGAGGCACCGGGGAGCTGTTTTTT
few	TRBD2	TRBV28	TRBJ2-7	CASSPQLAGAYYEQYF	TGTGCCAGCAGTCCACAGCTAGCGGGAGCCTACTACGAGCAGTACTTC
.	.	TRBV14	TRBJ1-1	CASSQLQGLNTEAFF	TGTGCCAGCAGCCAACTACAGGGTTTGAACACTGAAGCTTTCTTT
.	TRBD2	TRBV6-5	TRBJ2-3	CASRPGLAGTDTQYF	TGTGCCAGCAGGCCCGGACTAGCGGGCACAGATACGCAGTATTTT
once	.	TRBV19	TRBJ2-5	CASSKGRNQETQYF	TGTGCCAGTAGTAAGGGACGGAACCAAGAGACCCAGTACTTC
.	.	TRBV6-4	TRBJ1-1	CASSAGWQTEAFF	TGTGCCAGCAGTGCAGGGTGGCAAACTGAAGCTTTCTTT
.	TRBD1	TRBV28	TRBJ2-1	CASSLPGQGGNEQFF	TGTGCCAGCAGTTTACCGGGACAGGGAGGGAATGAGCAGTTCTTC
.	.	TRBV19	TRBJ1-5	CASSPGVNQPQHF	TGTGCCAGTAGCCCGGGAGTCAATCAGCCCCAGCATTTT
.	TRBD2	TRBV5-8	TRBJ2-1	CASSFLGSSGSSYNEQFF	TGTGCCAGCAGCTTCCTCGGGAGTAGCGGGAGCTCCTACAATGAGCAGTTCTTC
.	.	TRBV19	TRBJ2-4	CASSIWGTGPPIQYF	TGTGCCAGTAGTATCTGGGGGACGGGACCACCAATTCAGTACTTC
.	TRBD2	TRBV2	TRBJ2-1	CASHYELAAGGNEQFF	TGTGCCAGCCACTACGAGCTAGCGGCCGGAGGGAATGAGCAGTTCTTC
once	.	TRBV7-2	TRBJ1-1	CASSLRGSPEAFF	TGTGCCAGCAGCTTACGGGGATCGCCTGAAGCTTTCTTT
.	.	TRBV28	TRBJ2-2	CASRRQGGGGELFF	TGTGCCAGCAGACGACAGGGAGGAGGCGGGGAGCTGTTTTTT
.	TRBD1	TRBV28	TRBJ1-2	CASRETGGYDYGYTF	TGTGCCAGCAGGGAGACAGGGGGCTACGACTATGGCTACACCTTC
.	.	TRBV9	TRBJ2-2	CASSATGLLNTGELFF	TGTGCCAGCAGCGCGACGGGACTCCTTAACACCGGGGAGCTGTTTTTT
few	.	TRBV19	TRBJ2-7	CASSIGLTYEQYF	TGTGCCAGTAGTATAGGCCTAACCTACGAGCAGTACTTC
.	TRBD1	TRBV6-5	TRBJ1-4	CASSSGTGVGKLFF	TGTGCCAGCAGTAGCGGGACAGGGGTGGGAAAACTGTTTTTT
.	TRBD2	TRBV20-1	TRBJ2-3	CSASLMRGFPTDTQYF	TGCAGTGCTAGTTTGATGCGGGGGTTCCCTACAGATACGCAGTATTTT
.	.	TRBV19	TRBJ2-2	CASSISGRGTGELFF	TGTGCCAGTAGTATATCCGGGAGAGGGACCGGGGAGCTGTTTTTT
.	.	TRBV18	TRBJ2-1	CASSPISLSSGNEQFF	TGTGCCAGCTCACCAATATCCCTCTCAAGCGGAAATGAGCAGTTCTTC
.	.	TRBV5-1	TRBJ1-5	CASKAGDNQPQHF	TGCGCCAGCAAGGCAGGGGACAATCAGCCCCAGCATTTT
.	TRBD1	TRBV7-2	TRBJ2-7	CASSLQGAQYEQYF	TGTGCCAGCAGCTTACAGGGGGCGCAATACGAGCAGTACTTC
.	.	TRBV6-1	TRBJ1-4	CASSEVRSTNEKLFF	TGTGCCAGCAGTGAAGTGAGGTCAACTAATGAAAAACTGTTTTTT
.	.	TRBV29-1	TRBJ2-7	CSVVQTHNYEQYF	TGCAGCGTTGTTCAGACCCACAACTACGAGCAGTACTTC
.	TRBD1	TRBV3-1/TRBV3-2	TRBJ1-2	CASSQADRDKMGYTF	TGTGCCAGCAGCCAAGCGGACAGGGACAAGATGGGCTACACCTTC
.	.	TRBV24-1	TRBJ2-3	CATSDSDAQNTDTQYF	TGTGCCACCAGTGATTCGGACGCGCAAAACACAGATACGCAGTATTTT
.	TRBD2	TRBV5-1	TRBJ2-1	CASRPGLAELDEQFF	TGCGCCAGCAGACCAGGACTAGCGGAACTCGATGAGCAGTTCTTC
.	.	TRBV28	TRBJ1-1	CAGGGNTEAFF	TGTGCCGGGGGGGGAAACACTGAAGCTTTCTTT
.	.	TRBV28	TRBJ2-1	CASSPYNEQFF	TGTGCCAGCAGCCCGTACAATGAGCAGTTCTTC
.	.	TRBV5-1	TRBJ2-7	CASSYESYEQYF	TGCGCCAGCAGCTACGAGTCCTACGAGCAGTACTTC